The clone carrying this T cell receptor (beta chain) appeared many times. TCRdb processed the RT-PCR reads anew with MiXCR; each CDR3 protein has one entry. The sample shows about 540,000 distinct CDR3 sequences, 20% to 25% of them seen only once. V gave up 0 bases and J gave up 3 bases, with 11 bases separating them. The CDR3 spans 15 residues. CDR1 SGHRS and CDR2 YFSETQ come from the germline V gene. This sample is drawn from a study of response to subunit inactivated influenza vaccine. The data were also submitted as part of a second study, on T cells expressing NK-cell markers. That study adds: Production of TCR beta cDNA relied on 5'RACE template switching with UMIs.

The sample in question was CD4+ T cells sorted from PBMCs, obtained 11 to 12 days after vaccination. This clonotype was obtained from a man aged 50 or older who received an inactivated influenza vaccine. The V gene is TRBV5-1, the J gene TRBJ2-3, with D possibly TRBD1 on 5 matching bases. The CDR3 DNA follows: TGCGCCAGCAGCTTGGCAAGGCAGGGAACAGATACGCAGTATTTT. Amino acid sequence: CASSLARQGTDTQYF.